This T cell receptor (beta chain) emerged from a study of T cell responses to AZD1222 COVID-19 vaccine. Study information: Second-dose recipients at about 4 or about 12 weeks were treated as one pooled group. Study-wide results and caveats: Donor demographics were predominantly white British with a female majority; clonal diversity may be underestimated. After the peak T cell response, and only then, were repertoires sampled. Seropositive status at baseline applied to only five to seven AZD1222 recipients.

This table comes from immunoSEQ multiplex PCR, and its TCRdb copy is limited to in-frame clones, with some not included. Counted here are about 99,000 clones, 90% to 95% occurring once; the ten biggest clones make up under 60%. Germline CDR1 and CDR2: SGHTA and FQGNSA. V lost 7 bases to trimming and J lost 4 bases, with 13 bases between them. The CDR3 sequence is 13 residues long. On this clone: Antigen specificity is unknown.

This rearrangement joins TRBV7-2 to TRBJ1-1, with D perhaps TRBD1 (5 bases). Sequencing used peripheral blood, obtained on day 0 of AZD1222 vaccination. This TCR was recovered from an adult in good health. The CDR3 bases are TGTGCCAGCACCCGGGGCTTGAGCACTGAAGCTTTCTTT. Its translation: CASTRGLSTEAFF.